This TCR beta chain emerged from a study of blood T cell repertoires in COVID-19 (TCRdb year 2020). A note on the overall study: Samples covering the acute and convalescent phases of COVID-19 were provided by collaborators in the United States, Italy and Spain. HLA class I and class II types, where available, came from metadata supplied by the sample provider rather than from assay-based typing. The repertoires were made available in a free public database intended to serve as a resource for research on the immune response to SARS-CoV-2. The dataset comprised deeply sampled blood TCRbeta repertoires from subjects exposed to, actively infected with, or recovered from COVID-19. Sample metadata almost always included a de-identified subject ID, COVID-19 status, age in years and sex. The prospective study material was composed of cDNA or gDNA derived from T cells, B-cell-depleted T cells, or PBMCs. Samples were obtained from the ongoing ImmuneRACE study (first 160 participants) and from about 1,300 subjects provided by 6 global collaborators.

The immunoSEQ Assay, a bias-controlled multiplex PCR, was used to amplify TCRbeta CDR3 regions from genomic DNA. Regarding the original processing steps: The number of nucleated cells in each sample was estimated by amplification of reference gene primers within the assay. To quantify the absolute abundance of each unique TCRbeta CDR3 rearrangement, sequence reads were collapsed and filtered. For each sample, productive Simpson clonality was calculated as the square root of Simpson's diversity index over productive rearrangements. What TCRdb holds here is the immuneACCESS table cut down to in-frame rearrangements. Part of the clones is not present; checked against another copy, under half of the missing clones reflect an unresolved V gene, and the others are unexplained. V, J and clone size are those of that table, while D and trimming were read from the DNA. The sample includes fewer than 400,000 clones, with 90% observed a single time. The ten largest clones represent less than 3.5% of the sample.

A remark on this clone: No cognate antigen has been identified for it. Base-call qualities are not available, and no considerably larger clone is one nucleotide away.

Beyond this particular receptor, the publication reports: How much clinical and demographic metadata was included differed by source and by participant, and the metadata was provided uncurated.

One collaborating source in Seattle enrolled patients during active infection and followed them longitudinally through the course of disease. Whole blood was collected in K2EDTA tubes by collaborating institutions according to the institutions' own protocols. Collaborator samples were shipped for TCRbeta analysis as frozen whole blood, isolated PBMCs, or DNA extracted from either sample type. V drops 4 bases and J drops 6 bases, leaving 19 bases in between. CDR1 and CDR2 are drawn from the germline V gene: SQVTM, ANQGSEA. Including cysteine and phenylalanine, the CDR3 has 15 amino acids. The entry retains the CDR3 DNA only, 45 bases that are in frame from base 1.

The origin of this receptor is a woman aged 25 to 39 with COVID-19, enrolled during active disease. Recombination linked TRBV29-1 to TRBJ2-1, with TRBD1 as a weak D call on 7 bases. The sequencing input was peripheral blood. The CDR3 amino acid sequence is: CSVAPGQEGGNEQFF. The base sequence is TGCAGCGTTGCCCCCGGACAGGAGGGGGGCAATGAGCAGTTCTTC.